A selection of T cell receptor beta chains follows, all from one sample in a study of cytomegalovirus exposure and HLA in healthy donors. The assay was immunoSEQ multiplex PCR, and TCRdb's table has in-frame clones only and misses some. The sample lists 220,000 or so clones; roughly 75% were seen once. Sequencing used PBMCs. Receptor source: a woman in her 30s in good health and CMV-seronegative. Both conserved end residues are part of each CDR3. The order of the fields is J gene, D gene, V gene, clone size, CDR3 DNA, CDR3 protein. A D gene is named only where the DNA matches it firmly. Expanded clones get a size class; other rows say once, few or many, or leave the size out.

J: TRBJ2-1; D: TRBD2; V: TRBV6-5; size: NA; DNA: TGTGCCAGCAGCCCCAGCGCGGGAGGGCCTTATGAGCAGTTCTTC; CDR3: CASSPSAGGPYEQFF
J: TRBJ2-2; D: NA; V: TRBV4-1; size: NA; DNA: TGCGCCAGCAGCCAAGATGGGCTGCCTTACACCGGGGAGCTGTTTTTT; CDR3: CASSQDGLPYTGELFF
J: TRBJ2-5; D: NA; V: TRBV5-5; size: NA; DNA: TGTGCCAGCAGCCGCAGTGAGACCCAGTACTTC; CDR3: CASSRSETQYF
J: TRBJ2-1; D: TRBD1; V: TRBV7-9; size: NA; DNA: TGTTCCAGCAGCCAGGGACAGGGGGCATGGAATGAGCAGTTCTTC; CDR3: CSSSQGQGAWNEQFF
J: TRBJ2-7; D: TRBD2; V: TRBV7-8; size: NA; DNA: TGTGCCAGCAGCTTAGTCCACGGGACTAGCGGACGGGGCAACGAGCAGTACTTC; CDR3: CASSLVHGTSGRGNEQYF
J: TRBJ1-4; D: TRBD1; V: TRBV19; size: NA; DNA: TGTGCCAGTAGTCTAGACAGGGATGAAAAACTGTTTTTT; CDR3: CASSLDRDEKLFF
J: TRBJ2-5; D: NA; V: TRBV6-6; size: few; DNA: TGTGCCAGCAGTCCCTCCTACAGGGTTGAGACCCAGTACTTC; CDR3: CASSPSYRVETQYF
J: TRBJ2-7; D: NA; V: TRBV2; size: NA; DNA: TGTGCCAGCAGTGAAGCTTACGACAGCTACGAGCAGTACTTC; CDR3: CASSEAYDSYEQYF
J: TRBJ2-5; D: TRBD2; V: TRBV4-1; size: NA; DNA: TGCGCCAGCAGCCAAGAGCCCCCCGGAGCGGGGGAGACCCAGTACTTC; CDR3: CASSQEPPGAGETQYF
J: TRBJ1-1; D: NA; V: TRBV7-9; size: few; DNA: TGTGCCAGCAGCGCGGGGGGGAACACTGAAGCTTTCTTT; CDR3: CASSAGGNTEAFF
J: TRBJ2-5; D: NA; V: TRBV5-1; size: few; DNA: TGCGCCAGCAGCTCTGAGAGTCGAGCGCGGGAAGAGACCCAGTACTTC; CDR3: CASSSESRAREETQYF
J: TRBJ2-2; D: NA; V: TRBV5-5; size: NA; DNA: TGTGCCAGCAGCTCCCCCGACAGGGAGGCGACCGGGGAGCTGTTTTTT; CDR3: CASSSPDREATGELFF
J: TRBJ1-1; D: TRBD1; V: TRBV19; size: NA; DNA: TGTGCCAGTACCAGCCGGGACAGGAACACTGAAGCTTTCTTT; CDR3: CASTSRDRNTEAFF
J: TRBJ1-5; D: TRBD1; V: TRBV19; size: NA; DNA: TGTGCCAGTAGTACCCGGGACAGGGTGGGTCAGCCCCAGCATTTT; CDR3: CASSTRDRVGQPQHF
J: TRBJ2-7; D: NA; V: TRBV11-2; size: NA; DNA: TGTGCCAGCAGCTTCGGGCAGGGGTACGAGCAGTACTTC; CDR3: CASSFGQGYEQYF
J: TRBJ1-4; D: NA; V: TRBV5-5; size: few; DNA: TGTGCCAGCAGCTGGACAGCGATTTATGAAAAACTGTTTTTT; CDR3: CASSWTAIYEKLFF
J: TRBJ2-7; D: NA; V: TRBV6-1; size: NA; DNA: TGTGCCAGCAGTGAAGTACGCAGAGGCTACGAGCAGTACTTC; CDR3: CASSEVRRGYEQYF
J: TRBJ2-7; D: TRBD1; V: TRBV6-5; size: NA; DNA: TGTGCCAGCAGTTTCCGGGACAGGGGGTTCGAGCAGTACTTC; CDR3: CASSFRDRGFEQYF
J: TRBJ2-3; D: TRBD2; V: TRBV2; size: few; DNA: TGTGCCAGCACTTTGACTAGCGGTACGCAGTATTTT; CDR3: CASTLTSGTQYF
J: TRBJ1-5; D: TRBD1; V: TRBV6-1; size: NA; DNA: TGTGCCAGCAGCCCTACAGGGGGTGGGCAGCCCCAGCATTTT; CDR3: CASSPTGGGQPQHF
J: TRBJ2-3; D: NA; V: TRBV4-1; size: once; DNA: TGCGCCAGCAGACGATACTCAAGCACAGATACGCAGTATTTT; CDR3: CASRRYSSTDTQYF
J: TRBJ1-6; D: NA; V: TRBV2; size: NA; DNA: TGTGCCAGCAGTGAGTGGGAGGGCCCAGGGCCACCCCTCCACTTT; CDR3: CASSEWEGPGPPLHF
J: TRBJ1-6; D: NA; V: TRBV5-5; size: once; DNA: TGTGCCAGCAGCTTGGTGCAGGGTAATTCACCCCTCCACTTT; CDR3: CASSLVQGNSPLHF
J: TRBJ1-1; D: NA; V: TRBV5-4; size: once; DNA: TGTGCCAGCAGCTCAATCCTGACAGTTCCGATGGCTTTCTTT; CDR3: CASSSILTVPMAFF
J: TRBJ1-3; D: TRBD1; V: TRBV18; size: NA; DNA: TGTGCCAGCTTACCTGGGACAGGGTCTGGAAACACCATATATTTT; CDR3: CASLPGTGSGNTIYF
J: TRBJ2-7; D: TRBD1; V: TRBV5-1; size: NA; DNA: TGCGCCAGCAGGACAGGGATCGAGGACGAGCAGTACTTC; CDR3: CASRTGIEDEQYF
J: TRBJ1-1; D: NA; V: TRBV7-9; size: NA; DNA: TGTGCCAGCAGCTTACTCCCGGGAGGGTACACTGAAGCTTTCTTT; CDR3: CASSLLPGGYTEAFF
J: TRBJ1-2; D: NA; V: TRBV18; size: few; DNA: TGTGCCAGCTCACCAACAGGGATGGATGGCTACACCTTC; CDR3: CASSPTGMDGYTF
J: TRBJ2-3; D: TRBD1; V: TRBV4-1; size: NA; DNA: TGCGCCAGCAGCCCGCGTCATGGACAGGGGGGCACAGATACGCAGTATTTT; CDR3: CASSPRHGQGGTDTQYF
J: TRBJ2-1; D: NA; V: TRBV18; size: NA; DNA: TGTGCCAGCTCACCGCAAGCGGGCGACAATGAGCAGTTCTTC; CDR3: CASSPQAGDNEQFF
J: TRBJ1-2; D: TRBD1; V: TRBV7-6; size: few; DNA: TGTGCCAGCAGCTTCGGGACAGGGTATGGCTACACCTTC; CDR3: CASSFGTGYGYTF
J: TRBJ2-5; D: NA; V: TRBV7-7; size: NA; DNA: TGTGCTAGCAGCTCAAAAGCGGGTAAAGAGACCCAGTACTTC; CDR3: CASSSKAGKETQYF
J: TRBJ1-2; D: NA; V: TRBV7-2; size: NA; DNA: TGTGCCAGCAGCTTAGTGGGCAGCACTAACTATGGCTACACCTTC; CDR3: CASSLVGSTNYGYTF
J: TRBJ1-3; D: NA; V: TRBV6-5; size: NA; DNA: TGTGCCAGCAGCGTCAGCTCTGGAAACACCATATATTTT; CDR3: CASSVSSGNTIYF
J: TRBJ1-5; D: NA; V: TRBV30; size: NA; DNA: TGTGCCTGGAGTGAGGGGGTCTCGGCAAATCAGCCCCAGCATTTT; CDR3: CAWSEGVSANQPQHF
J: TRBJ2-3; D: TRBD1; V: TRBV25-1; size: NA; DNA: TGTGCCAGCAGCCCTGGGACAGGCTCTGCAGATACGCAGTATTTT; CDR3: CASSPGTGSADTQYF
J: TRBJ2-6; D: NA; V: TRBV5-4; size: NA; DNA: TGTGCCAGCAGCACCTCCGGGACACCCTCTGGGGCCAACGTCCTGACTTTC; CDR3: CASSTSGTPSGANVLTF
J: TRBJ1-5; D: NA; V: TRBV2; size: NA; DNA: TGTGCCAGCACTACGGGCAACGGAGGTCAGCCCCAGCATTTT; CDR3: CASTTGNGGQPQHF
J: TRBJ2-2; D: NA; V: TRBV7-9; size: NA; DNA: TGTGCCAGCAGCTTACAGTTAAACACCGGGGAGCTGTTTTTT; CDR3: CASSLQLNTGELFF
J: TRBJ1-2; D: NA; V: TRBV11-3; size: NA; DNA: TGTGCCAGCAGCTCCCTGGGGGGTGACTATGGCTACACCTTT; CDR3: CASSSLGGDYGYTF
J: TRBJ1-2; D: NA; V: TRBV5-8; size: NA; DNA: TGTGCCAGCAGCTTGGGTCAGGGGAACTATGGCTACACCTTC; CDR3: CASSLGQGNYGYTF
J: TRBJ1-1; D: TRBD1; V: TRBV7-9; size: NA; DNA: TGTGCCAGCAGGACAATAGCCTGGGACAGAGAAGCTTTCTTT; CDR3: CASRTIAWDREAFF
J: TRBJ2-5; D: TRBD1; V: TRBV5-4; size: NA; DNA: TGTGCCAGCAGCCCGCAGGGGGCAGGGGAGACCCAGTACTTC; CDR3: CASSPQGAGETQYF
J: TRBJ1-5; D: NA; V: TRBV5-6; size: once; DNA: TGTGCCAGCAGCTTGGCCGGGGGTGGAGGGCAGCCCCAGCATTTT; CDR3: CASSLAGGGGQPQHF
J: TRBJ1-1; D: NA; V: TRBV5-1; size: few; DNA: TGCGCCAGCAGCTTGGGACACGAGAACACTGAAGCTTTCTTT; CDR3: CASSLGHENTEAFF
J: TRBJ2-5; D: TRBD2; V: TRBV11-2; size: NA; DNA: TGTGCCAGCAGCTTAGACGGCCGGCTAGCGGGAGACGAGACCCAGTACTTC; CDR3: CASSLDGRLAGDETQYF
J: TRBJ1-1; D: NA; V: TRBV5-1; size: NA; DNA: TGCGCCAGCAGCTACCTTGGGGGGTCTGAAGCTTTCTTT; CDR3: CASSYLGGSEAFF
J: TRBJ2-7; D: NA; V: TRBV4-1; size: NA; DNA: TGCGCCAGCAGCCGACAGGCCATGACAGGAAACTTCGACGAGCAGTACTTC; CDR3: CASSRQAMTGNFDEQYF
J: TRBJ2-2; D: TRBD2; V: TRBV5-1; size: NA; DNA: TGCGCCAGCCAGGGACTAGCGGAGAACACCGGGGAGCTGTTTTTT; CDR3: CASQGLAENTGELFF
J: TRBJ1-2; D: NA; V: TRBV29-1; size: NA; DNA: TGCAGCGTTCAAATCGGGGGTGGCTACACCTTC; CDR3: CSVQIGGGYTF
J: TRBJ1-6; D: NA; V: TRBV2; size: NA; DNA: TGTGCCAGCAGTTCAACTTACGAGAATTCACCCCTCCACTTT; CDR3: CASSSTYENSPLHF
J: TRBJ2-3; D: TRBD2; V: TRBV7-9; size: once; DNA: TGTGCCAGCAGCTCCCCGGGACGGGGGGAAGATACGCAGTATTTT; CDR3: CASSSPGRGEDTQYF
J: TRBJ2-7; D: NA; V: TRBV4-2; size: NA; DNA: TGTGCCAGCAACAACAGACAGCTACCCTACGAGCAGTACTTC; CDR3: CASNNRQLPYEQYF
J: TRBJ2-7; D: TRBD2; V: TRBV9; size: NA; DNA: TGTGCCAGCAGCGCGGACCCGGGACTAGCGGGAGGCGAGCAGTACTTC; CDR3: CASSADPGLAGGEQYF
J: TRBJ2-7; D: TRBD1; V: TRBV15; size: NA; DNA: TGTGCCACCAGCAGAGTGGACAGGACCGAGCAGTACTTC; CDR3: CATSRVDRTEQYF